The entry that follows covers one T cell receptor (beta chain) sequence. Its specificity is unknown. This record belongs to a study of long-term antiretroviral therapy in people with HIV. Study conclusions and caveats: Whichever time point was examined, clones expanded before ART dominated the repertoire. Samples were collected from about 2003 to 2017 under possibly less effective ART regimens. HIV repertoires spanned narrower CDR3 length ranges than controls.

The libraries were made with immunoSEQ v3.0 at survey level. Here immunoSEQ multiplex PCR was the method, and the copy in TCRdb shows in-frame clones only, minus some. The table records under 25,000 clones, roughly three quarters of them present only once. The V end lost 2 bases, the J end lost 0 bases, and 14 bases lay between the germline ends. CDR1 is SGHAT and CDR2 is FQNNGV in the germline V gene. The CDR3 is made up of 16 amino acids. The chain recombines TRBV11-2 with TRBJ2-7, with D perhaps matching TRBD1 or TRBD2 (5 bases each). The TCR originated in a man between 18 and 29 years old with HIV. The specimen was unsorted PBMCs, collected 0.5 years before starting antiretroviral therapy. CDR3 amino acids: CASSLTGRPGSYEQYF. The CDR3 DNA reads TGTGCCAGCAGCTTAACGGGACGGCCCGGCTCCTACGAGCAGTACTTC.